This TCR beta chain was found in a study of CD8 T cells in ankylosing spondylitis. This clonotype showed up just a few times. Trimming at V came to 3 bases and at J to 5 bases, leaving 21 bases not matched to a gene. CDR1 is MDHEN, CDR2 SYDVKM, per germline. The CDR3 is 20 amino acids. MiXCR, applied by TCRdb to the 5' RACE reads, yields one record per CDR3 protein. This sample yields 150,000 to 200,000 distinct CDR3 sequences, of which around 8.9% are seen a single time; around 16% belongs to the top ten. The clonotype comes from a female donor with ankylosing spondylitis or in good health (not recorded which). The genes are TRBV28 and TRBJ2-5; 10 bases line up with TRBD2. Sample: blood, either unsorted or a sorted T cell fraction (not recorded which). The CDR3 protein is CASSFYGGLAGAQVWETQYF. The CDR3 nucleotides read TGTGCCAGCAGTTTTTATGGGGGTCTAGCGGGAGCTCAAGTATGGGAGACCCAGTACTTC.